A selection of T cell receptor beta chains follows, all from one sample in a study of CD8 T cells in Susac syndrome. TCRdb called the immunoSEQ multiplex PCR reads again in MiXCR, with one record for every CDR3 protein. This sample has some 210,000 distinct CDR3 sequences, with roughly 93% found just once. The specimen was CD4+ T cells from PBMCs. The receptor set was obtained from a human donor with Susac syndrome. CDR3s include the opening cysteine and the closing phenylalanine or tryptophan. Fields, in order: J gene, D gene, V gene, clone size, CDR3 DNA, CDR3 protein. D genes are given only for firm matches. Rows give clone size only sometimes, using once, few, many, or a class for an expanded clone.

J gene: TRBJ2-2
D gene: TRBD1
V gene: TRBV30
clone size: .
CDR3 DNA: TGTGCCTGTACCGGACAGGGGGGACTCACCGGGGAGCTGTTTTTT
CDR3 protein: CACTGQGGLTGELFF

J gene: TRBJ1-6
D gene: TRBD1
V gene: TRBV6-5
clone size: .
CDR3 DNA: TGTGCCAGCAGTTACTCCGGGACAGGCAATTCACCCCTCCACTTT
CDR3 protein: CASSYSGTGNSPLHF

J gene: TRBJ1-6
D gene: .
V gene: TRBV9
clone size: .
CDR3 DNA: TGTGCCAGCAGCGTAGTGGCGGACTATAATTCACCCCTCCACTTT
CDR3 protein: CASSVVADYNSPLHF

J gene: TRBJ2-5
D gene: TRBD1
V gene: TRBV5-1
clone size: .
CDR3 DNA: TGCGCCAGCAGCTTGCATGGACAGGGGGAAGGAGAGACCCAGTACTTC
CDR3 protein: CASSLHGQGEGETQYF

J gene: TRBJ1-2
D gene: .
V gene: TRBV7-9
clone size: .
CDR3 DNA: TGTGCCAGCAGCTTAGTAACGGGTCATCTTAGGGCTACTAACTATGGCTACACCTTC
CDR3 protein: CASSLVTGHLRATNYGYTF

J gene: TRBJ2-1
D gene: .
V gene: TRBV3-1
clone size: .
CDR3 DNA: TGTGCCAGCAGCCCCCGGACAGAGTGGAAGAACAATGAGCAGTTCTTC
CDR3 protein: CASSPRTEWKNNEQFF

J gene: TRBJ1-1
D gene: TRBD1
V gene: TRBV5-1
clone size: once
CDR3 DNA: TGCGCCAGCAGCTTGGCAGGGACAGGGGTCACTGAAGCTTTCTTT
CDR3 protein: CASSLAGTGVTEAFF

J gene: TRBJ2-4
D gene: .
V gene: TRBV30
clone size: .
CDR3 DNA: TGTGCCTGGAGTGTGAGTTTCGTAAGGTTTCCCCTAGCCAAAAACATTCAGTACTTC
CDR3 protein: CAWSVSFVRFPLAKNIQYF

J gene: TRBJ1-1
D gene: .
V gene: TRBV19
clone size: .
CDR3 DNA: TGTGCCAGTAGTGAATTGAACACTGAAGCTTTCTTT
CDR3 protein: CASSELNTEAFF

J gene: TRBJ2-3
D gene: .
V gene: TRBV9
clone size: .
CDR3 DNA: TGTGCCAGCAGCCGTAGCCTCACAGATACGCAGTATTTT
CDR3 protein: CASSRSLTDTQYF

J gene: TRBJ1-1
D gene: .
V gene: TRBV12-3/TRBV12-4
clone size: .
CDR3 DNA: TGTGCCAGCAGGGGGGGGGCTGGGAGCCTGAACACTGAAGCTTTCTTT
CDR3 protein: CASRGGAGSLNTEAFF

J gene: TRBJ2-3
D gene: TRBD1
V gene: TRBV10-3
clone size: .
CDR3 DNA: TGTGCCATCAGATTGCAGGGGGATGGCACAGATACGCAGTATTTT
CDR3 protein: CAIRLQGDGTDTQYF

J gene: TRBJ1-6
D gene: TRBD1
V gene: TRBV25-1
clone size: .
CDR3 DNA: TGTGCCAGCAGTGGCGCCAGGGGGCAGGGTTCACCCCTCCACTTT
CDR3 protein: CASSGARGQGSPLHF

J gene: TRBJ2-2
D gene: .
V gene: TRBV6-1
clone size: .
CDR3 DNA: TGTGCCAGCAGTAAGGAGTCCATCCCCACCGGGGAGCTGTTTTTT
CDR3 protein: CASSKESIPTGELFF

J gene: TRBJ2-3
D gene: .
V gene: TRBV7-2
clone size: .
CDR3 DNA: TGTGCCAGCAGCCGCGAGAAAGCCGCAGATACGCAGTATTTT
CDR3 protein: CASSREKAADTQYF

J gene: TRBJ1-4
D gene: .
V gene: TRBV3-1
clone size: .
CDR3 DNA: TGTGCCAGCAGCCAAGAATGGGGGCAAAATGAAAAACTGTTTTTT
CDR3 protein: CASSQEWGQNEKLFF

J gene: TRBJ2-3
D gene: .
V gene: TRBV5-1
clone size: .
CDR3 DNA: TGCGCCAGCAGCTTCGGGCAGGGGATGACAGATACGCAGTATTTT
CDR3 protein: CASSFGQGMTDTQYF

J gene: TRBJ2-7
D gene: TRBD2
V gene: TRBV30
clone size: once
CDR3 DNA: TGTGCCTGGGGGACTAGCGGGGGGAGCGAGCAGTACTTC
CDR3 protein: CAWGTSGGSEQYF

J gene: TRBJ2-7
D gene: TRBD1
V gene: TRBV4-1
clone size: .
CDR3 DNA: TGCGCCAGCAGCCAAGCTGAGGACAGGGCCGAGCAGTACTTC
CDR3 protein: CASSQAEDRAEQYF

J gene: TRBJ1-5
D gene: .
V gene: TRBV27
clone size: .
CDR3 DNA: TGTGCCAGCAGTTTATGGGCAGGGGAAAGCAATCAGCCCCAGCATTTT
CDR3 protein: CASSLWAGESNQPQHF

J gene: TRBJ2-1
D gene: .
V gene: TRBV24-1
clone size: .
CDR3 DNA: TGTGCCACCAGTGGTGCGGCAGGGGACAATGAGCAGTTCTTC
CDR3 protein: CATSGAAGDNEQFF

J gene: TRBJ2-3
D gene: .
V gene: TRBV30
clone size: .
CDR3 DNA: TGTGCCTGGAGTTTAAAGGGTATGACAGATACGCAGTATTTT
CDR3 protein: CAWSLKGMTDTQYF

J gene: TRBJ1-5
D gene: .
V gene: TRBV4-2
clone size: .
CDR3 DNA: TGTGCCAGCAGCCAAGACAGGGTTTGGGGCAATCAGCCCCAGCATTTT
CDR3 protein: CASSQDRVWGNQPQHF

J gene: TRBJ1-1
D gene: TRBD1
V gene: TRBV5-1
clone size: once
CDR3 DNA: TGCGCCAGCAACGGGACAGGCGCTAACACTGAAGCTTTCTTT
CDR3 protein: CASNGTGANTEAFF

J gene: TRBJ2-5
D gene: .
V gene: TRBV24-1
clone size: .
CDR3 DNA: TGTGCCACCAGTGATTCCAGCGTGGGGGAGACCCAGTACTTC
CDR3 protein: CATSDSSVGETQYF

J gene: TRBJ2-3
D gene: TRBD1
V gene: TRBV6-5
clone size: once
CDR3 DNA: TGTGCCAGCAGCCGGGGACAGGGCGGCACAGATACGCAGTATTTT
CDR3 protein: CASSRGQGGTDTQYF

J gene: TRBJ1-1
D gene: .
V gene: TRBV6-2/TRBV6-3
clone size: .
CDR3 DNA: TGTGCCAGCAGTTATTCACGGTCCATCGAAGCTTTCTTT
CDR3 protein: CASSYSRSIEAFF

J gene: TRBJ1-6
D gene: TRBD1
V gene: TRBV30
clone size: .
CDR3 DNA: TGTGCCTGGAACCACCGGGACAGGGGTTATAATTCACCCCTCCACTTT
CDR3 protein: CAWNHRDRGYNSPLHF

J gene: TRBJ1-5
D gene: .
V gene: TRBV30
clone size: .
CDR3 DNA: TGTGCCTGGAGTGTACAGACGGGCAATCAGCTCCAGCATTTT
CDR3 protein: CAWSVQTGNQLQHF

J gene: TRBJ1-1
D gene: .
V gene: TRBV7-9
clone size: .
CDR3 DNA: TGTGCCAGCAGCTTAACAGAGATCACTGAAGCTTTCTTT
CDR3 protein: CASSLTEITEAFF

J gene: TRBJ1-2
D gene: .
V gene: TRBV30
clone size: once
CDR3 DNA: TGTGCCTGGAGTTCCGATTATGGCTACACCTTC
CDR3 protein: CAWSSDYGYTF

J gene: TRBJ2-7
D gene: .
V gene: TRBV7-2
clone size: .
CDR3 DNA: TGTGCCAGCAGCTTCCCCCTCGGGGCCTCCTACGAGCAGTACTTC
CDR3 protein: CASSFPLGASYEQYF

J gene: TRBJ2-7
D gene: .
V gene: TRBV5-1
clone size: few
CDR3 DNA: TGCGCCAGCAGCTCCCCACAGGGTACCTCTAACGAGCAGTACTTC
CDR3 protein: CASSSPQGTSNEQYF

J gene: TRBJ1-1
D gene: .
V gene: TRBV6-5
clone size: .
CDR3 DNA: TGTGCCAGCATCGGGTACGCCAGCATGAACACTGAAGCTTTCTTT
CDR3 protein: CASIGYASMNTEAFF

J gene: TRBJ1-5
D gene: .
V gene: TRBV5-4
clone size: .
CDR3 DNA: TGTGCCAGCAGCTTGGCCCCCGAGCAGCCCCAGCATTTT
CDR3 protein: CASSLAPEQPQHF

J gene: TRBJ1-5
D gene: .
V gene: TRBV7-8
clone size: .
CDR3 DNA: TGTGCCAGCAGCTTCGGACAGCCGCGGCCCCAGCATTTT
CDR3 protein: CASSFGQPRPQHF

J gene: TRBJ1-3
D gene: .
V gene: TRBV14
clone size: .
CDR3 DNA: TGTGCCAGCAGCCAAGACACCATATATTTT
CDR3 protein: CASSQDTIYF

J gene: TRBJ1-6
D gene: .
V gene: TRBV7-2
clone size: .
CDR3 DNA: TGTGCCAGCAGCGAGGTGGGGAATTCACCCCTCCACTTT
CDR3 protein: CASSEVGNSPLHF

J gene: TRBJ2-7
D gene: TRBD1
V gene: TRBV5-1
clone size: .
CDR3 DNA: TGCGCCAGCAGCTTGAAGGGACAGTCCTACGAGCAGTACTTC
CDR3 protein: CASSLKGQSYEQYF

J gene: TRBJ2-7
D gene: TRBD1
V gene: TRBV6-1
clone size: .
CDR3 DNA: TGTGCCAGCAGGCTAAGATGGGACAGGGGGTCTCACGAGCAGTACTTC
CDR3 protein: CASRLRWDRGSHEQYF

J gene: TRBJ1-5
D gene: .
V gene: TRBV12-3/TRBV12-4
clone size: .
CDR3 DNA: TGTGCCAGCAGTTTAAATGATAATAGCAATCAGCCCCAGCATTTT
CDR3 protein: CASSLNDNSNQPQHF

J gene: TRBJ2-7
D gene: TRBD1
V gene: TRBV12-3/TRBV12-4
clone size: .
CDR3 DNA: TGTGCCAGCAGTTTAGCGGGACAGGGGACCTACGAGCAGTACTTC
CDR3 protein: CASSLAGQGTYEQYF